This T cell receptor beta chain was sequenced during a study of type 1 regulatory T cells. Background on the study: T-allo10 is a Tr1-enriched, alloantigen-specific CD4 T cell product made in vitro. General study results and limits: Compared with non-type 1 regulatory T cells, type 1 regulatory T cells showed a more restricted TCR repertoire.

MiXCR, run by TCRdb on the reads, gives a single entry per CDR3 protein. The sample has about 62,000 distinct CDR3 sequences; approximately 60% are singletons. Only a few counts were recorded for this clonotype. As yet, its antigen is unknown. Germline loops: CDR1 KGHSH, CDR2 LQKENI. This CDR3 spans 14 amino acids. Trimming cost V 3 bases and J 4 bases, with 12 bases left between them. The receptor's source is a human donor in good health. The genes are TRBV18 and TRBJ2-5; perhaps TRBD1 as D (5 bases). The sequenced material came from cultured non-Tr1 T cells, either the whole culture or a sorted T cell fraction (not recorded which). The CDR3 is CASSPQQGPETQYF. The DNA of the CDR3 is TGTGCCAGCTCACCGCAGCAGGGTCCAGAGACCCAGTACTTC.